Presented here are 9 T cell receptor beta chains from one specimen sequenced in a study of blood T cell repertoires in COVID-19. Assay used: immunoSEQ multiplex PCR; TCRdb lists only in-frame clones, some missing. This sample carries 350,000 to 550,000 clones, around 91% of them seen once, and the ten largest clones take 1.1%. Source material: PBMCs or T cells enriched from blood (not recorded which). These receptors were taken from a man aged 25-40 years who had recovered from COVID-19.

The genes are TRBV28 and TRBJ1-5, with TRBD1 matching 10 bases. V shed 8 bases and J 2 bases; nucleotides not matched to a gene: 12. This CDR3 spans 17 amino acids. Germline V gene lookup returns CDR1 MDHEN and CDR2 SYDVKM. The chain's CDR3 is CASGLTGGMGGNQPQHF. DNA of the CDR3: TGTGCCAGCGGATTGACAGGGGGCATGGGAGGCAATCAGCCCCAGCATTTT. The full variable domain, rest sourced from reference TRBV28 and TRBJ1-5, is DVKVTQSSRYLVKRTGEKVFLECVQDMDHENMFWYRQDPGLGLRLIYFSYDVKMKEKGDIPEGYSVSREKKERFSLILESASTNQTSMYLCASGLTGGMGGNQPQHFGDGTRLSIL.

The J gene is TRBJ1-6, the V gene TRBV30, with no clear D. Germline V gives CDR1 GTSNPN, CDR2 SVGIG (reference sequence). This CDR3 has 16 amino acids. Trimming cost V 3 bases and J 1 base, with 13 bases left between them. DNA of the CDR3: TGTGCCTGGAGCGAGGGCAGGCGATCCTATAATTCACCCCTCCACTTT. This codes for CAWSEGRRSYNSPLHF.

The gene calls are TRBV6-6 and TRBJ1-3; D remains unclear. CDR1 and CDR2 from the germline V gene are MNHNY and SVGAGI (reference sequence). V was clipped by 7 bases and J by 2 bases, with 12 bases between them. This CDR3 region has 14 residues. CDR3 coding DNA: TGTGCCAGCACCACCTTCGGGGCTGGAAACACCATATATTTT. It translates to CASTTFGAGNTIYF.

The rearrangement uses TRBV27 and TRBJ1-1; no reliable D call. This CDR3 contains 14 residues. Per germline, CDR1 MNHEY and CDR2 SMNVEV (reference sequence). Trimming took off 3 bases at V and 3 bases at J, with 11 bases between the two ends. For the CDR3, the DNA is TGTGCCAGCAGTTTGTACGGGAGGGACACTGAAGCTTTCTTT. Protein sequence: CASSLYGRDTEAFF.

This chain joins TRBV7-9 and TRBJ2-1, with 10 nucleotides matching TRBD2. The CDR3 totals 16 residues. Per the germline V gene, CDR1 is SEHNR and CDR2 is FQNEAQ (reference sequence). V lost 0 bases and J lost 8; bases outside the gene matches: 7. Here the CDR3 reads CASSLASLAGVYEQFF. The CDR3, as DNA: TGTGCCAGCAGCTTAGCGTCGCTAGCGGGAGTCTATGAGCAGTTCTTC. The variable domain in full, completed from reference TRBV7-9 and TRBJ2-1, reads DTGVSQNPRHKITKRGQNVTFRCDPISEHNRLYWYRQTLGQGPEFLTYFQNEAQLEKSRLLSDRFSAERPKGSFSTLEIQRTEQGDSAMYLCASSLASLAGVYEQFFGPGTRLTVL.

The chain couples TRBV12-5 to TRBJ1-5, with D maybe TRBD1 (5 bases). CDR3 length: 13 amino acids. CDR1 and CDR2 from the germline V gene are LGHNT and FRNRAP. V lost 10 bases, J lost 5 bases, and 15 bases lay in between. The CDR3 loop reads CATAVGGDQPQHF. DNA of the CDR3: TGTGCTACCGCGGTGGGGGGGGATCAGCCCCAGCATTTT.

The chain employs TRBV7-3 and TRBJ1-3, with D uncertain. The CDR3 is 15 residues long. Germline CDR1 and CDR2: SGHTA and FQGTGA. V was clipped by 5 bases and J by 7 bases, with 18 bases between them. The CDR3 nucleotides are TGTGCCAGCAGCCGAGGGCCTCCGGGAGGGAACACCATATATTTT. Amino acids: CASSRGPPGGNTIYF.

The V call is TRBV19, the J call TRBJ1-1; D possibly corresponds to TRBD1 (6 bases). CDR1 is LNHDA, CDR2 SQIVND, per germline (reference sequence). Trimming pared 6 bases from V and 3 bases from J, leaving 11 bases between. The CDR3 contains 13 residues. In DNA form, the CDR3 reads TGTGCCAGTAGCTTACAGGGAGACACTGAAGCTTTCTTT. This encodes CASSLQGDTEAFF.

The chain joins TRBV12-5 to TRBJ1-1; 7 bases align to TRBD1. The J segment lost 10 bases and the V segment lost 5 bases, leaving 4 bases of the junction unmatched. Germline assignment: CDR1 LGHNT and CDR2 FRNRAP. The CDR3 totals 11 residues. The CDR3 nucleotides read TGTGCTAGTGGTCAAAACAGGGGAGCTTTCTTT. It yields the protein CASGQNRGAFF.